This TCR beta chain was sequenced during a study of cytomegalovirus exposure and HLA in healthy donors. Study overall: A prior analysis found fewer than 120 million unique TCR beta sequences from 150 million to 200 million T cells. Assignment to the Caucasian-associated ancestry cluster applied to 81% of the approximately 370 genotyped donors.

Notes on the study in general: There were a few CMV-associated chains whose specificity for CMV antigens was confirmed in vitro.

Concerning this clone: The antigen remains undetermined.

The PCR contained 60 Vbeta and 13 Jbeta primers. Per the study methods: A follow-up analysis tallied tens of millions of unique TCR beta chains, 8.5 million to 14 million shared. The assay was immunoSEQ multiplex PCR, and TCRdb's table has in-frame clones only and misses some. Clonal size and the V and J genes are those of that table, whereas D and trimming came from the DNA. The sample holds around 200,000 clones, 86% seen once. Trimming took off 6 bases at V and 3 bases at J, with 15 bases between the two ends. In germline, CDR1 is MDHEN, CDR2 SYDVKM. CDR3 length: 14 amino acids. V gene TRBV28 combines with J gene TRBJ2-7; D perhaps matches TRBD1 (5 bases). The sequence was obtained from a woman between 25 and 40 years old in good health and CMV-seronegative. The sample taken for sequencing was PBMCs. The CDR3 DNA reads as TGTGCCAGCAGGGCAGGCGGCAGGGTCTACGAGCAGTACTTC. This sequence encodes CASRAGGRVYEQYF.